This record looks at one T cell receptor (beta chain) sequence and its context. This specimen comes from a study of T cell repertoires and Cas9 in healthy adults. Measured with immunoSEQ multiplex PCR; TCRdb has only the in-frame clones, and not every one. The top ten hold about 1.4% of the sample, which has about 22,000 clones, about 90% seen once. Per the germline V gene, CDR1 is SGHNT and CDR2 is YYREEE (reference sequence). The CDR3 contains 15 residues. The V segment lost 1 base and the J segment 7 bases; nucleotides outside the gene matches: 7. Sequencing was performed on CD4+ effector T cells (CD127+, CD25-, CD137-, CD154-) from PBMCs; culture status not recorded. The chain is built from TRBV5-4 and TRBJ2-1, with 8 nucleotides matching TRBD2. The TCR comes from a human donor in good health. CDR3 in amino acids: CASSLMGLGENEQFF. DNA of the CDR3: TGTGCCAGCAGCTTGATGGGACTAGGGGAGAATGAGCAGTTCTTC.